This passage covers 4 T cell receptor beta chains from one sample sequenced in a study of T cell repertoires in cytomegalovirus infection. TCRdb re-derived calls from the reads in MiXCR, one entry per CDR3 protein. Of 200,000 to 250,000 distinct CDR3 sequences listed, roughly 6.5% are singletons. The specimen was PBMCs. Receptors were obtained from a human donor in good health (CMV status not recorded). Some clones in this sample may be carry-over from other donors' samples.

This clonotype was counted between two and nine times. The chain joins TRBV28 to TRBJ1-4, with 11 bases lining up with TRBD1. Germline V gene sequence: CDR1 MDHEN, CDR2 SYDVKM. Trimming removed 3 bases from V and 8 bases from J; junction bases left unmatched: 5. This CDR3 spans 15 amino acids. The CDR3 DNA reads as TGTGCCAGCAGTTTCGGCGGGACAGGGGGGGAAAAACTGTTTTTT. This codes for CASSFGGTGGEKLFF.

This clonotype has a count of ten or more. The V and J genes are TRBV2 and TRBJ1-5; a possible D gene is TRBD1 (6 bases). CDR3 length equals 13 residues. Trimming removed 5 bases from V and 5 bases from J, with 10 bases in between. Germline assignment: CDR1 SNHLY and CDR2 FYNNEI. Here the CDR3 reads CASSREGDQPQHF. CDR3 sequence (DNA): TGTGCCAGCAGTCGCGAGGGGGATCAGCCCCAGCATTTT.

This clonotype occurred many times. The rearrangement uses TRBV4-1 and TRBJ1-2, with 9 nucleotides matching TRBD1. Germline lookup yields CDR1 MGHRA and CDR2 YSYEKL. This CDR3 is built from 15 residues. The ends lost 4 bases at V and 5 bases at J; junction bases unmatched: 8. The CDR3 DNA follows: TGCGCCAGCAGCCGGGGGACAGGGTTAGGTTATGGCTACACCTTC. Translated, it gives CASSRGTGLGYGYTF.

This clonotype appeared many times. This chain uses TRBV6-2 or TRBV6-3 with TRBJ1-6; D not resolved. This CDR3 has 11 residues. Germline CDR1 MNHEY, CDR2 SVGEGT. Trimming removed 6 bases from V and 13 bases from J, with 10 bases in between. The CDR3: CASRETLPLHF. The DNA of the CDR3 is TGTGCCAGCAGGGAGACTCTCCCCCTCCACTTT.